Shown below are 18 T cell receptor beta chains from a single sample sequenced in a study of monozygotic twins with inflammatory bowel disease. TCRdb derives one entry per CDR3 protein from the 5' RACE reads, leaving out DNA. Its table records around 380,000 distinct CDR3 sequences. The sequencing sample was made of blood. These receptor sequences come from a human donor with ulcerative colitis or Crohn's disease, or a healthy co-twin of an affected twin (not recorded which).

J is TRBJ2-7 and V is TRBV20-1; with no DNA, the TCRdb D assignment of TRBD1 cannot be verified. From germline, CDR1 is DFQATT and CDR2 SNEGSKA (reference sequence). The CDR3 is 13 residues long. The CDR3 is CSVGGTGGHEQYF.

The chain is built from TRBV12-5 and TRBJ2-2; the D call from TCRdb, TRBD1, cannot be confirmed without DNA. Germline values: CDR1 LGHNT, CDR2 FRNRAP. This CDR3 is built from 12 residues. CDR3 loop: CASAGGTGELFF.

The V call is TRBV6-5, the J call TRBJ2-4; without DNA, the TCRdb call of TRBD1 cannot be checked. The CDR3 has 16 residues. Per the germline V gene, CDR1 is MNHEY and CDR2 is SVGAGI. The CDR3 protein is CASSYGGVLAKNIQYF.

The chain uses TRBV9 and TRBJ2-2; TCRdb calls TRBD1, which cannot be checked without DNA. This CDR3 contains 16 residues. Germline CDR1 SGDLS, CDR2 YYNGEE. The CDR3 is CASSTRDSANTGELFF.

The gene calls are TRBV18 and TRBJ1-1; TCRdb's D gene call, TRBD1, goes unchecked for lack of DNA. Germline V gene data show CDR1 as KGHSH and CDR2 as LQKENI. The CDR3 runs to 17 residues. CDR3 protein: CASSPIKAGARSTEAFF.

The chain's CDR3 is CASSERVIYNEQFF. The chain couples TRBV10-2 to TRBJ2-1. The V gene's germline CDR1 is WSHSY and CDR2 SAAADI. CDR3 length: 14 residues.

The rearrangement links TRBV7-2 to TRBJ1-1; with no DNA, the TCRdb D assignment of TRBD1 cannot be verified. CDR1 is SGHTA, CDR2 FQGNSA, per germline. The CDR3 is 15 amino acids. The chain's CDR3 is CASGDPGGWYTEAFF.

This chain uses TRBV20-1 with TRBJ2-1; the TCRdb D gene call, TRBD2, has no DNA to confirm it. Germline V gene sequence: CDR1 DFQATT, CDR2 SNEGSKA (reference sequence). The CDR3 contains 14 residues. The chain's CDR3 is CSASTSGGAREQFF.

This chain uses TRBV5-4 with TRBJ2-2. CDR1 and CDR2 (germline): SGHNT, YYREEE (reference sequence). The CDR3 has 17 residues. CDR3 residues: CASSFRMRQTNTGELFF.

V is TRBV6-1 and J is TRBJ1-2. Germline V CDR1 and CDR2: MNHNS, SASEGT. The CDR3 is made up of 15 amino acids. CDR3 sequence reads: CASSPSYLGDYGYTF.

V usage is TRBV2 and J usage is TRBJ1-1; lacking DNA, the TRBD1 call made by TCRdb goes unchecked. The CDR3 has 13 amino acids. Per the germline V gene, CDR1 is SNHLY and CDR2 is FYNNEI. CDR3 sequence: CASREGAGAEAFF.

The chain joins TRBV6-1 to TRBJ1-2; TCRdb's D gene call, TRBD1, goes unchecked for lack of DNA. This CDR3 is 14 amino acids long. Per the germline V gene, CDR1 is MNHNS and CDR2 is SASEGT. CDR3 amino acids: CASSSLRQGGGYTF.

V and J are TRBV19 and TRBJ1-1; as DNA is missing, the TRBD1 call by TCRdb cannot be tested. This CDR3 contains 14 residues. Germline loops: CDR1 LNHDA, CDR2 SQIVND (reference sequence). The CDR3 region is CASTHRGQSTEAFF.

CDR3 amino acids: CASSLYLGQGPHEQYF. The rearrangement uses TRBV27 and TRBJ2-7; lacking DNA, the TRBD1 call made by TCRdb goes unchecked. CDR1 is MNHEY, CDR2 SMNVEV, per germline (reference sequence). The CDR3 is made up of 16 amino acids.

The chain uses TRBV20-1 and TRBJ2-7; the TCRdb D gene call, TRBD1, has no DNA to confirm it. Germline loops: CDR1 DFQATT, CDR2 SNEGSKA (reference sequence). The CDR3 runs to 15 residues. The CDR3 protein is CSASFPGGWEYEHYF.

The V call is TRBV5-5, the J call TRBJ2-2; without DNA, the TCRdb call of TRBD1 cannot be checked. The CDR3 spans 15 residues. CDR1 and CDR2 (germline): SGHKS, YYEKEE (reference sequence). The CDR3: CASTTGTGGAGELFF.

The rearrangement links TRBV4-1 to TRBJ2-1; TCRdb selects TRBD2, and the lack of DNA leaves this call unchecked. CDR3 length equals 18 residues. The V gene's germline CDR1 is MGHRA and CDR2 YSYEKL. This chain's CDR3 is CASSQAVGLAGGVDEQFF.

This chain connects TRBV5-1 to TRBJ2-5. This CDR3 has 15 amino acids. Per the germline V gene, CDR1 is SGHRS and CDR2 is YFSETQ. CDR3 sequence: CASSLRVGISETQYF.